These 6 T cell receptor beta chains were all obtained from the same sample, sequenced in a study of regulatory T cells in long-lasting Graves disease. HTBI primers from iRepertoire and Arm-PCR of CDR3 regions yielded the TCR beta libraries. MiXCR, applied by TCRdb to the multiplex PCR reads, yields one record per CDR3 protein. The data hold 250,000 to 300,000 distinct CDR3 sequences, with approximately 18% observed a single time. The time point is: newly diagnosed GD, antithyroid drugs for less than 3 months. Preparation of the TCR library used RNA extracted from PBMCs. The same data also went into a second study, on T cells in Graves' hyperthyroidism and ophthalmopathy.

Specimen: peripheral blood mononuclear cells (PBMCs), collected at new diagnosis, from a patient treated with antithyroid drugs. The receptors come from a woman in her 30s with Graves disease.

This clonotype appeared many times. The gene calls are TRBV12-3 or TRBV12-4 and TRBJ2-1; 13 bases fit TRBD2. Trimming at V came to 6 bases and at J to 0 bases, leaving 20 bases not matched to a gene. The CDR3 spans 22 residues. CDR3: CASSTKKGRLAGGPSSYNEQFF. For the CDR3, the DNA is TGTGCCAGCAGCACAAAAAAGGGGCGACTAGCGGGGGGACCTAGCTCCTACAATGAGCAGTTCTTC.

This clonotype was seen ten or more times. V gene TRBV7-9 combines with J gene TRBJ2-1, with 8 bases that match TRBD1. Unmatched junction bases numbered 5, after V lost 2 bases and J lost 2 bases. Germline values: CDR1 SEHNR, CDR2 FQNEAQ (reference sequence). The CDR3 extends over 16 amino acids. DNA for the CDR3: TGTGCCAGCAGCTTAACCGGGACAGGAACCTACAATGAGCAGTTCTTC. As protein: CASSLTGTGTYNEQFF.

This clonotype was counted many times. The chain joins TRBV6-1 to TRBJ1-3; weak D call: TRBD1 (6 bases). The V gene's germline CDR1 is MNHNS and CDR2 SASEGT. V lost 3 bases and J 5 bases, leaving 17 bases between the germline ends. This CDR3 region has 16 residues. The CDR3 sequence: CASSDTGTFFRNTIYF. DNA of the CDR3: TGTGCCAGCAGTGATACCGGGACATTCTTTAGAAACACCATATATTTT.

Ten or more counts support this clonotype. The gene calls are TRBV24-1 and TRBJ2-1, with 7 positions matching TRBD2. Losses at the gene ends were 2 bases for V and 3 bases for J; bases not matched to a gene: 9. CDR3 length: 17 amino acids. Germline V gene data show CDR1 as KGHDR and CDR2 as SFDVKD. CDR3 region: CATSDSLSGANYNEQFF. CDR3 DNA sequence: TGTGCCACCAGTGATTCCCTCAGCGGGGCGAACTACAATGAGCAGTTCTTC.

The DNA for the CDR3 is TGTGCCAGCAGTGAAAAACAGGGATTTCTAGCCAAAAACATTCAGTACTTC. Residues: CASSEKQGFLAKNIQYF. The chain is built from TRBV28 and TRBJ2-4; possible D gene TRBD1, 6 bases. Trimming removed 5 bases at V and 0 bases at J, with 17 bases between. The germline V gene encodes CDR1 MDHEN and CDR2 SYDVKM. The CDR3 contains 17 residues. Variable domain in full (rest from reference TRBV28 and TRBJ2-4): DVKVTQSSRYLVKRTGEKVFLECVQDMDHENMFWYRQDPGLGLRLIYFSYDVKMKEKGDIPEGYSVSREKKERFSLILESASTNQTSMYLCASSEKQGFLAKNIQYFGAGTRLSVL.

This clonotype was seen ten or more times. V and J are TRBV19 and TRBJ2-3, with no clear D. Trimming left V 3 bases short and J 5 bases short, with 9 bases between. The CDR3 is made up of 13 amino acids. Germline loops: CDR1 LNHDA, CDR2 SQIVND (reference sequence). The DNA for the CDR3 is TGTGCCAGTAGTATTATCCTCCGAGATACGCAGTATTTT. It specifies CASSIILRDTQYF.